This T cell receptor (beta chain) came from a study of T cell responses to AZD1222 COVID-19 vaccine. The CDR3 loop spans 14 amino acids. V lost 4 bases and J lost 1, with 12 bases in between. In germline, CDR1 is SGHNT, CDR2 YYREEE (reference sequence). Repertoires were generated with immunoSEQ multiplex PCR, while TCRdb's copy carries only in-frame clones and drops some. Counted here are 60,000 to 65,000 clones, 84% occurring once; the ten biggest clones make up around 7.3%. This sample comprised peripheral blood, obtained on day 0 of AZD1222 vaccination. The chain recombines TRBV5-4 with TRBJ2-7; no clear D gene. This clonotype was obtained from an adult in good health. This CDR3 is CASSMDAGSYEQYF. The CDR3 DNA follows: TGTGCCAGCAGCATGGATGCAGGATCCTACGAGCAGTACTTC.